Each of the 23 T cell receptor beta chains below was sequenced from the same sample in a study of identical twins listed by TCRdb under 2016. The method behind the library was 5' RACE. Sequencer: Illumina HiSeq 2000. TCRdb applied fastp at Q25 and MiXCR to the public reads, then kept only in-frame beta chains. Rows are combined by CDR3 protein, so each entry shows the most common genes and DNA. The sample profile shows about 730,000 distinct CDR3 sequences; over 20% of them were found once. The ten largest clones represent 4% to 5.5% of the sample. These data also formed part of another study, on T cells expressing NK-cell markers.

Specimen: PBMCs. These receptor sequences come from a woman under 30 in good health.

The chain couples TRBV7-9 to TRBJ2-7, with TRBD1 matching 7 bases. The CDR3 consists of 14 residues. With V trimmed by 5 bases and J by 2 bases, 6 bases remained unmatched. The V gene's germline CDR1 is SEHNR and CDR2 FQNEAQ (reference sequence). The CDR3 sequence is CASSETGIPYEQYF. The CDR3 DNA is TGTGCCAGCAGCGAGACAGGGATCCCCTACGAGCAGTACTTC.

This clonotype was observed a few times. The chain uses TRBV7-9 and TRBJ2-1; perhaps TRBD1 as D (6 bases). Trimming pared 3 bases from V and 3 bases from J, leaving 6 bases between. The CDR3 contains 13 residues. Germline assignment: CDR1 SEHNR and CDR2 FQNEAQ (reference sequence). The CDR3 nucleotides read TGTGCCAGCAGCTTCAGGGGCTACAATGAGCAGTTCTTC. Its protein is CASSFRGYNEQFF.

The chain links TRBV29-1 to TRBJ2-3; D possibly corresponds to TRBD1 (6 bases). The CDR3 spans 15 residues. Looked up from germline, CDR1 is SQVTM and CDR2 is ANQGSEA. With 4 bases removed from V and 0 bases from J, the gap between germline ends came to 14 bases. This chain's CDR3 is CSVGGPLDSTDTQYF. In DNA, the CDR3 is TGCAGCGTTGGGGGGCCCTTGGACAGCACAGATACGCAGTATTTT.

V usage is TRBV4-2 and J usage is TRBJ1-1; 10 bases line up with TRBD1. CDR3 length equals 14 residues. The ends lost 3 bases at V and 7 bases at J; junction bases unmatched: 5. Germline loops: CDR1 LGHNA, CDR2 YNFKEQ. Here the CDR3 DNA reads TGTGCCAGCAGCCAGGCCGGACAGGGGGGTGAAGCTTTCTTT. Protein sequence: CASSQAGQGGEAFF.

V and J are TRBV12-3 or TRBV12-4 and TRBJ2-5; D is undetermined. Trimming shortened V by 2 bases and J by 4 bases, and 17 bases separated the two germline ends. This CDR3 is 16 amino acids long. CDR3: CASSLRASTWGETQYF. The CDR3 nucleotides read TGTGCCAGCAGTTTAAGGGCGAGTACATGGGGAGAGACCCAGTACTTC.

This clonotype was seen a handful of times. The CDR3, as DNA: TGTGCCAGCAGTTACTCGACCAAGCGGGAGGAGAAGAGCTCCTACAATGAGCAGTTCTTC. It specifies CASSYSTKREEKSSYNEQFF. The rearrangement joins TRBV6-2 or TRBV6-3 to TRBJ2-1; TRBD2 matches 9 bases. This CDR3 contains 20 residues. The junction had 12 bases not matched to a gene; V was cut back by 0 bases and J by 0 bases. In germline, CDR1 is MNHEY, CDR2 SVGEGT.

This clonotype occurred a few times. This chain joins TRBV5-1 and TRBJ2-1, with D perhaps matching TRBD1 (6 bases). The V and J ends lost 0 bases and 2 bases respectively, with 12 bases between them. The CDR3 is made up of 16 amino acids. The germline CDR1 and CDR2 sequences are SGHRS and YFSETQ. The CDR3 protein is CASSLALTGPYNEQFF. The CDR3 region has the DNA TGCGCCAGCAGCTTGGCCCTGACAGGACCCTACAATGAGCAGTTCTTC.

The chain has TRBV12-3 or TRBV12-4 and TRBJ2-5, with 14 bases lining up with TRBD2. V shed 6 bases and J 4 bases; nucleotides not matched to a gene: 16. The CDR3 sequence is 19 residues long. The CDR3 protein is CASSPPPGLAGVSLETQYF. CDR3 coding DNA: TGTGCCAGCAGCCCCCCCCCGGGACTAGCGGGAGTGAGTTTAGAGACCCAGTACTTC.

V gene TRBV10-3 combines with J gene TRBJ2-7; perhaps D is TRBD1 or TRBD2 (5 bases each). The CDR3 totals 12 residues. Looked up from germline, CDR1 is ENHRY and CDR2 is SYGVKD. Trimming left V 5 bases short and J 3 bases short, with 8 bases between. As DNA, the CDR3 is TGTGCCATCAGTCGTGGGGGCTACGAGCAGTACTTC. Its protein is CAISRGGYEQYF.

The gene calls are TRBV20-1 and TRBJ1-2; D unclear. The ends were cut back, 0 bases at V and 6 bases at J, with 8 bases in the middle. Germline assignment: CDR1 DFQATT and CDR2 SNEGSKA (reference sequence). The CDR3 covers 12 residues. CDR3 in DNA: TGCAGTGCTAGAGAGACGACGCATGGCTACACCTTC. Translated: CSARETTHGYTF.

The V gene is TRBV12-3 or TRBV12-4, the J gene TRBJ2-3; TRBD1 matches 7 bases. This CDR3 is 16 amino acids long. V gave up 4 bases and J gave up 4 bases; unmatched junction bases: 11. In DNA form, the CDR3 reads TGTGCCAGCAGTTCGGGACAGCTACTTTACCCAGATACGCAGTATTTT. It codes for CASSSGQLLYPDTQYF.

The chain carries TRBV4-1 and TRBJ2-1; D gene ambiguous. CDR3 length: 12 residues. Trimming took 0 bases from V and 10 from J, leaving 7 bases between them. CDR1 MGHRA and CDR2 YSYEKL come from the germline V gene. CDR3 residues: CASSQEVREQFF. CDR3 DNA sequence: TGCGCCAGCAGCCAAGAAGTACGGGAGCAGTTCTTC.

The chain recombines TRBV10-1 with TRBJ2-1; TRBD2 agrees at 7 bases. Germline CDR1 WNHNN, CDR2 SYGVQD (reference sequence). V lost 0 bases, J lost 3 bases, and 2 bases stayed unmatched. CDR3 length: 15 residues. CDR3 nucleotides: TGCGCCAGCAGTGAGTCTAGCGGGTTCTACAATGAGCAGTTCTTC. It specifies CASSESSGFYNEQFF.

This clonotype turned up a few times. The chain combines TRBV29-1 with TRBJ1-2; D is possibly TRBD1 (5 bases). V lost 4 bases to trimming and J lost 4 bases, with 7 bases between them. This CDR3 has 11 amino acids. Germline-derived CDR1 and CDR2 are SQVTM and ANQGSEA. The chain's CDR3 is CSVVGVYGYTF. The CDR3 DNA reads TGCAGCGTTGTGGGGGTCTATGGCTACACCTTC.

In this sample, this clonotype turned up many times. This sequence joins TRBV29-1 and TRBJ2-3; unclear D gene. The CDR3 has 11 amino acids. V lost 6 bases to trimming and J lost 2 bases, with 6 bases between them. Germline V CDR1 and CDR2: SQVTM, ANQGSEA. The CDR3, as DNA: TGCAGCGTCCGAGTCACAGATACGCAGTATTTT. Amino acid sequence: CSVRVTDTQYF.

There are many counts of this clonotype. The J gene is TRBJ2-2, the V gene TRBV7-2; TRBD1 might be the D (6 bases). Trimming took off 7 bases at V and 1 base at J, with 10 bases between the two ends. CDR3 length: 14 residues. Germline CDR1 is SGHTA and CDR2 is FQGNSA. CDR3 coding DNA: TGTGCCAGCAACCGAGGGGGGAACACCGGGGAGCTGTTTTTT. Its protein product is CASNRGGNTGELFF.

The chain combines TRBV10-2 with TRBJ2-7; no clear D gene. The CDR3 extends over 14 amino acids. V shed 5 bases and J shed 5 bases, with 16 bases lying between them. CDR1 is WSHSY, CDR2 SAAADI, per germline. The CDR3, as DNA: TGCGCCAGCAGTTCGGTGACAACCCCCCACGAGCAGTACTTC. This gives the protein CASSSVTTPHEQYF.

V gene TRBV6-1 combines with J gene TRBJ2-2, with 12 bases that match TRBD1. There are 16 residues in the CDR3. The ends lost 10 bases at V and 8 bases at J; junction bases unmatched: 14. Per germline, CDR1 MNHNS and CDR2 SASEGT. This chain's CDR3 is CATRQPGQGAAGELFF. CDR3 coding DNA: TGTGCCACTCGACAACCGGGACAGGGGGCGGCTGGGGAGCTGTTTTTT.

This clonotype occurred many times. This chain links TRBV10-3 with TRBJ2-3; D uncertain. V dropped 5 bases and J dropped 4 bases, with 16 bases sitting between them. Germline V gives CDR1 ENHRY, CDR2 SYGVKD. The CDR3 sequence is 15 residues long. CDR3: CAISPIEGLADTQYF. For the CDR3, the DNA is TGTGCCATCAGTCCGATAGAAGGCCTGGCAGATACGCAGTATTTT.

The chain joins TRBV5-1 to TRBJ2-3, with D tentatively TRBD1 (5 bases). The V and J ends lost 4 bases and 2 bases respectively, with 17 bases between them. This CDR3 comprises 16 residues. Germline CDR1 is SGHRS and CDR2 is YFSETQ. The CDR3 DNA follows: TGCGCCAGCAGCCTGGGGCATAGGGCCTACACAGATACGCAGTATTTT. It yields the protein CASSLGHRAYTDTQYF.

The sample holds one count of this clonotype. The rearrangement links TRBV20-1 to TRBJ2-3; D is uncertain. V was clipped by 4 bases and J by 6 bases, with 11 bases between them. The CDR3 is made up of 12 amino acids. In germline, CDR1 is DFQATT, CDR2 SNEGSKA (reference sequence). The CDR3 here is CSATPSLDTQYF. CDR3 nucleotide sequence: TGCAGTGCTACTCCCTCTCTTGATACGCAGTATTTT.

The J gene is TRBJ2-2, the V gene TRBV7-9; 7 bases fit TRBD1. Per germline, CDR1 SEHNR and CDR2 FQNEAQ (reference sequence). The CDR3 extends over 17 amino acids. Losses at the gene ends were 5 bases for V and 3 bases for J; bases not matched to a gene: 12. CDR3 DNA sequence: TGTGCCAGCAGCCCCAAGAGCCGGGACAGCTACACCGGGGAGCTGTTTTTT. Translated, it gives CASSPKSRDSYTGELFF.

Many counts were recorded for this clonotype. V gene TRBV12-3 or TRBV12-4 combines with J gene TRBJ2-5, with 10 bases that match TRBD1. The CDR3 length is 15 residues. Unmatched junction bases numbered 5, after V lost 5 bases and J lost 2 bases. CDR3 protein: CASSLRTGGQETQYF. The DNA for the CDR3 is TGTGCCAGCAGTCTTAGGACAGGGGGACAAGAGACCCAGTACTTC.